This T cell receptor beta chain came from a study of OX40 agonist ivuxolimab in advanced cancers. Study-level information: With a range of about 20 to 79, age averaged roughly 60 years, and approximately 83% were male.

Profiled with immunoSEQ multiplex PCR; TCRdb holds only in-frame clones, not every one. The sample carries 84,000 or so clones, approximately 90% recorded once. Trimming removed 0 bases from V and 0 bases from J, with 9 bases in between. Per the germline V gene, CDR1 is LGHNA and CDR2 is YNFKEQ. This CDR3 spans 15 amino acids. This chain joins TRBV4-2 and TRBJ2-7; D call uncertain. The source is an adult with an advanced solid tumor such as melanoma, head and neck, liver or kidney cancer. The input for sequencing was CD4+ or CD8+ T cells sorted from blood, taken in a trial of the OX40 agonist ivuxolimab. The DNA for the CDR3 is TGTGCCAGCAGCCAAGATGGCGGTGCCTCCTACGAGCAGTACTTC. Its protein is CASSQDGGASYEQYF.